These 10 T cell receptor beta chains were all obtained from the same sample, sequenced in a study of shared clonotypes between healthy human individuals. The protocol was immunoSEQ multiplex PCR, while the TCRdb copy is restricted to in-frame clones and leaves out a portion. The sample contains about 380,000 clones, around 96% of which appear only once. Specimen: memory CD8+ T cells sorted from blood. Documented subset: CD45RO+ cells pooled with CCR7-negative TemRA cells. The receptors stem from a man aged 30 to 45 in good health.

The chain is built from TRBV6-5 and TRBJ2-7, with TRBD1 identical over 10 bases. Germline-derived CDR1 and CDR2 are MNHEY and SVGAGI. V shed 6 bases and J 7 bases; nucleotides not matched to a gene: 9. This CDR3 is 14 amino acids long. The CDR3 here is CASRRGTGAGEQYF. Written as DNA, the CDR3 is TGTGCCAGCAGGAGAGGGACAGGGGCGGGAGAGCAGTACTTC.

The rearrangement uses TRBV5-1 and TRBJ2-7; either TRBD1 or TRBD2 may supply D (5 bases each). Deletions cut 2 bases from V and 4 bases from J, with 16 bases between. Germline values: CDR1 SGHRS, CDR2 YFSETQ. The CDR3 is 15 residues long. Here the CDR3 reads CASSFLGVGAYEQYF. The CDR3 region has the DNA TGCGCCAGCAGCTTTCTCGGGGTAGGGGCTTACGAGCAGTACTTC.

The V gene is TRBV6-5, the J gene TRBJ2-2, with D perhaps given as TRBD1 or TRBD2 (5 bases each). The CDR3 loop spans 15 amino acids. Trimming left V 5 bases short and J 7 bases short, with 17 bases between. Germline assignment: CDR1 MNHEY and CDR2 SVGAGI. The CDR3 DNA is TGTGCCAGCAGTCATGGGACGGCACGGGGCGGGGAGCTGTTTTTT. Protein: CASSHGTARGGELFF.

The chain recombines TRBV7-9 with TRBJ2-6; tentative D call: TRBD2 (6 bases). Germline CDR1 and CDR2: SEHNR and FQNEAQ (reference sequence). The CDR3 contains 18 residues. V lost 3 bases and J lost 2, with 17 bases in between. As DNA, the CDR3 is TGTGCCAGCAGCTTTTTTAGTGAGTCGGGGGCTGGGGCCAACGTCCTGACTTTC. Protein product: CASSFFSESGAGANVLTF.

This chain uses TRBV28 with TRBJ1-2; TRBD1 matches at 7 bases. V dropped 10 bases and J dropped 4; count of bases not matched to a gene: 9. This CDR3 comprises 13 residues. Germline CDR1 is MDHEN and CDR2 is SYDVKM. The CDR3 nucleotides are TGTGCCACCCCCAATCAGGGGGGCTATGGCTACACCTTC. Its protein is CATPNQGGYGYTF.

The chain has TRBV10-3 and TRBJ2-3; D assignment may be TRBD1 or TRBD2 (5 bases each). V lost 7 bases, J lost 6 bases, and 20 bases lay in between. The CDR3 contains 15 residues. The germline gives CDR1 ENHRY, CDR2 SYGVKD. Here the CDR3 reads CAIKPGPGIGDTQYF. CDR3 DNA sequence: TGTGCCATCAAGCCGGGACCGGGGATAGGTGATACGCAGTATTTT.

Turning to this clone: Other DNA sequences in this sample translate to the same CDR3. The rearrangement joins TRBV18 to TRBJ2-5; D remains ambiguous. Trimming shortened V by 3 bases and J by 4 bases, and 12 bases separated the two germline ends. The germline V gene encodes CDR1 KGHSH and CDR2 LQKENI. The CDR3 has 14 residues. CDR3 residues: CASSPQEGAETQYF. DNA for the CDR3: TGTGCCAGCTCACCGCAGGAAGGTGCAGAGACCCAGTACTTC.

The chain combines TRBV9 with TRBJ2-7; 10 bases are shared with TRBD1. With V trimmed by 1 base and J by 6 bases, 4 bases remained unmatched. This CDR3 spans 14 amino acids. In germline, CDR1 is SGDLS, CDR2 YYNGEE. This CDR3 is CASSVRQGAGEQYF. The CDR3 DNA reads TGTGCCAGCAGCGTAAGACAGGGGGCAGGCGAGCAGTACTTC.

The chain's CDR3 is CASRKGASDGYTF. The DNA for the CDR3 is TGTGCCAGCAGGAAGGGGGCCTCCGATGGCTACACCTTC. The chain carries TRBV7-8 and TRBJ1-2, with 7 bases identical to TRBD1. The CDR3 consists of 13 residues. Germline V CDR1 and CDR2: SGHVS, FQNEAQ. V shed 6 bases, J shed 6 bases, and the junction held 7 bases outside the gene matches.

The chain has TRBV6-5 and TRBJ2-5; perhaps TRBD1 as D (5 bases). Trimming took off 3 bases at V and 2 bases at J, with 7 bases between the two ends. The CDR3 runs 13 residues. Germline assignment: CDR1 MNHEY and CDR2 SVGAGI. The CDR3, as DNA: TGTGCCAGCAGTTATAGGGGACAAGAGACCCAGTACTTC. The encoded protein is CASSYRGQETQYF.